These T cell receptor beta chains were read from a single sample in a study of blood T cell repertoires in COVID-19. TCRdb's copy holds only in-frame clones and misses some; the assay was immunoSEQ multiplex PCR. Among fewer than 450,000 clones listed, approximately 89% were seen once. The sample taken for sequencing was peripheral blood. The receptors were sampled from a woman aged 50 to 60 with COVID-19, enrolled during active disease. Each CDR3 is given with its conserved first and last residue. The order of the fields is D gene, J gene, clone size, V gene, CDR3 DNA, CDR3 protein. A D gene is named only where the DNA matches it firmly. The size entry is marked missing in some rows and otherwise reads once, few, many or a size class.

NA | TRBJ1-5 | NA | TRBV19 | TGTGCCAGTAGTATGAGGGGGAGCAATCAGCCCCAGCATTTT | CASSMRGSNQPQHF
NA | TRBJ2-7 | NA | TRBV28 | TGTGCCAGCAGCCCCTCGCTATGGACAGCATCCTACGAGCAGTACTTC | CASSPSLWTASYEQYF
NA | TRBJ1-5 | NA | TRBV6-1 | TGTGCCAGCAGTGAACTCAGTTTACAGCCCCAGCATTTT | CASSELSLQPQHF
NA | TRBJ1-2 | NA | TRBV30 | TGTGCCTGGCGCCAGGGGCTGAGTGTTAACTATGGCTACACCTTC | CAWRQGLSVNYGYTF
NA | TRBJ1-6 | NA | TRBV7-2 | TGTGCCAGCAGCAGTCAGACAGGATCTAATTCACCCCTCCACTTT | CASSSQTGSNSPLHF
NA | TRBJ1-2 | NA | TRBV6-5 | TGTGCCAGCACCCGACATGGTTCCTATGGCTACACCTTC | CASTRHGSYGYTF
TRBD1 | TRBJ1-2 | NA | TRBV6-4 | TGTGCCAGCAGGCCCTCCGGGACAGGGTTGTTATTCACCTTC | CASRPSGTGLLFTF
NA | TRBJ1-1 | NA | TRBV6-5 | TGTGCCAGCAGCTTTGGGCCCCCCGACACTGAAGCTTTCTTT | CASSFGPPDTEAFF
TRBD1 | TRBJ2-7 | NA | TRBV5-1 | TGCGCCAGCAGCTCGGAGGACAGGTCCAGCGAGCAGTACTTC | CASSSEDRSSEQYF
NA | TRBJ2-3 | NA | TRBV24-1 | TGTGCCACCAGTCGAGGGAGCACAGATACGCAGTATTTT | CATSRGSTDTQYF
TRBD1 | TRBJ2-1 | NA | TRBV6-5 | TGTGCCAGCAGTTCCTCCGGGACAGGGTGGAATGAGCAGTTCTTC | CASSSSGTGWNEQFF
NA | TRBJ2-3 | NA | TRBV19 | TGTGCCAGTAATGGGGGAGGTGATACGCAGTATTTT | CASNGGGDTQYF
NA | TRBJ1-2 | NA | TRBV27 | TGTGCCAGCAGTTTAGGACGGGGCTATGGCTACACCTTC | CASSLGRGYGYTF
TRBD2 | TRBJ2-1 | NA | TRBV3-1/TRBV3-2 | TGTGCCAGCAGCCAGGCGGGGGAATATGGGGAGCAGTTCTTC | CASSQAGEYGEQFF
NA | TRBJ1-4 | NA | TRBV2 | TGTGCCAGCCTTGCAACTAATGAAAAACTGTTTTTT | CASLATNEKLFF
TRBD1 | TRBJ1-4 | once | TRBV7-9 | TGTGCCAGCAGCGACAGGGCAACTAATGAAAAACTGTTTTTT | CASSDRATNEKLFF
NA | TRBJ2-1 | NA | TRBV15 | TGTGCCACCAGCAGAGATTGGAGGACCCTGCGGCAGTTCTTC | CATSRDWRTLRQFF
TRBD1 | TRBJ1-3 | NA | TRBV6-5 | TGTGCCAGCAGTCCGACAGGGAATGGAAACACCATATATTTT | CASSPTGNGNTIYF
TRBD1 | TRBJ2-3 | NA | TRBV3-1/TRBV3-2 | TGTGCCAGCAGCGGGGACAGGGGGACAGATACGCAGTATTTT | CASSGDRGTDTQYF
NA | TRBJ1-1 | NA | TRBV29-1 | TGCAGCGTTTCCTCGCACGGGGGAAGGACTGAAGCTTTCTTT | CSVSSHGGRTEAFF
TRBD1 | TRBJ1-4 | once | TRBV5-5 | TGTGCCAGCAGCCGGACAGGGTTTAATGAAAAACTGTTTTTT | CASSRTGFNEKLFF
TRBD1 | TRBJ1-1 | NA | TRBV5-1 | TGCGCCAGCAGCCGGGAGGGGGCAGGCACTGAAGCTTTCTTT | CASSREGAGTEAFF
TRBD1 | TRBJ2-3 | NA | TRBV2 | TGTGCCAGCAGTCCGCAGGGGGGCACAGATACGCAGTATTTT | CASSPQGGTDTQYF
NA | TRBJ1-2 | NA | TRBV11-2 | TGTGCCAGCAGCCCGCTATCGGCTAACTATGGCTACACCTTC | CASSPLSANYGYTF
TRBD1 | TRBJ1-1 | NA | TRBV19 | TGTGCCACGGGACAGGCTAACACTGAAGCTTTCTTT | CATGQANTEAFF